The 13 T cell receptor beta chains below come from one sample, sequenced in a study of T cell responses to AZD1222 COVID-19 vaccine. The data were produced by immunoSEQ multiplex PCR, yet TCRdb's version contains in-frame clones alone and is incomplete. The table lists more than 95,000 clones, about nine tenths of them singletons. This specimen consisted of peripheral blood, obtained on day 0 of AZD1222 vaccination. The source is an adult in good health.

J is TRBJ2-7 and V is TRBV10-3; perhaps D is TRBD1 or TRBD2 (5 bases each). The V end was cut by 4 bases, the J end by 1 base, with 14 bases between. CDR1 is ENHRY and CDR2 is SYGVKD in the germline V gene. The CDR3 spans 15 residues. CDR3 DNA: TGTGCCATCAGTGGGACCGGGGCCCCATCCTACGAGCAGTACTTC. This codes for CAISGTGAPSYEQYF.

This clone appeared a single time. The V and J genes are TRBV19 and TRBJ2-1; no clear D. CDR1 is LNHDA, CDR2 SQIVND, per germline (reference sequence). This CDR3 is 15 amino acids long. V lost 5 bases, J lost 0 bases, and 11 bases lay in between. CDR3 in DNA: TGTGCCAGTAGTTTCCGGCCAACCTCCTACAATGAGCAGTTCTTC. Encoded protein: CASSFRPTSYNEQFF.

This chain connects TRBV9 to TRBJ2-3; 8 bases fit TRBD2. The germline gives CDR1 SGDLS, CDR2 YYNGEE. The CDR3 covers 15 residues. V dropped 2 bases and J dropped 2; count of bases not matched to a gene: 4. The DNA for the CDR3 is TGTGCCAGCAGCGTCATAGCGGGGTCCACAGATACGCAGTATTTT. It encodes CASSVIAGSTDTQYF.

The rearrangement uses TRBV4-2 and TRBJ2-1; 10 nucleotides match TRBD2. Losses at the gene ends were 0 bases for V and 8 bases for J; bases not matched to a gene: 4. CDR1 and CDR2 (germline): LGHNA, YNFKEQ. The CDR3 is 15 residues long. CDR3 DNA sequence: TGTGCCAGCAGCCAAGATCTAACTAGCGGGGATGAGCAGTTCTTC. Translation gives CASSQDLTSGDEQFF.

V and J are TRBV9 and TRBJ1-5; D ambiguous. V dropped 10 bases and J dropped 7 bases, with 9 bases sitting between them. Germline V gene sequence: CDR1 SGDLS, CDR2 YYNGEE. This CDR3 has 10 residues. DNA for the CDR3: TGTGCCCCAATCCGGCAGCCCCAGCATTTT. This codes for CAPIRQPQHF.

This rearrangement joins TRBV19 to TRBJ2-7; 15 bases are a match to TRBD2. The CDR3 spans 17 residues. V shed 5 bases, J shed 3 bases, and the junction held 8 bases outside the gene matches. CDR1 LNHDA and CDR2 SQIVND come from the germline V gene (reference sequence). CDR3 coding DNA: TGTGCCAGTAGTGGGACTAGCGGGGGGCCTACAATCTACGAGCAGTACTTC. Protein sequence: CASSGTSGGPTIYEQYF.

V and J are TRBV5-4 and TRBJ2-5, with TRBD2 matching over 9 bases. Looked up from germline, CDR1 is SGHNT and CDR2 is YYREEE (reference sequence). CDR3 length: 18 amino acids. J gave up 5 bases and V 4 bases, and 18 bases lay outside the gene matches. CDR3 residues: CASSASFVGGRGLETQYF. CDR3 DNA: TGTGCCAGCAGCGCCTCCTTTGTGGGCGGGAGGGGACTGGAGACCCAGTACTTC.

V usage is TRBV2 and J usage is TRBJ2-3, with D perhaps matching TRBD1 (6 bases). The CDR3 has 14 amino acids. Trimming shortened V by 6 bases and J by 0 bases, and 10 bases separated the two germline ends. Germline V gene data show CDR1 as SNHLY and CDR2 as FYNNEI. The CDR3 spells CASRLQGSTDTQYF. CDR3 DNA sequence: TGTGCCAGCAGATTACAGGGTAGCACAGATACGCAGTATTTT.

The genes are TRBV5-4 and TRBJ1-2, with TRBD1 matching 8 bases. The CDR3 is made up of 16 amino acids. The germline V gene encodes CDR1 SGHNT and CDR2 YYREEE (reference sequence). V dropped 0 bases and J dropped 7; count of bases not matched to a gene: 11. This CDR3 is CASSLAWAGGRGGYTF. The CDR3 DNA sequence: TGTGCCAGCAGCTTGGCCTGGGCAGGGGGCCGTGGTGGCTACACCTTC.

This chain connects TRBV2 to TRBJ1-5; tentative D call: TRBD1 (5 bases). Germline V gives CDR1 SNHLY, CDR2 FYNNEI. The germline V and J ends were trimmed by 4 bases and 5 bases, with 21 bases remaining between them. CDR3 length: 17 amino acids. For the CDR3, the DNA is TGTGCCAGCAGTGTACACATCGGACAAGGGAGGGATCAGCCCCAGCATTTT. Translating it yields CASSVHIGQGRDQPQHF. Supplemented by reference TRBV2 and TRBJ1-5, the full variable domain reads EPEVTQTPSHQVTQMGQEVILRCVPISNHLYFYWYRQILGQKVEFLVSFYNNEISEKSEIFDDQFSVERPDGSNFTLKIRSTKLEDSAMYFCASSVHIGQGRDQPQHFGDGTRLSIL.

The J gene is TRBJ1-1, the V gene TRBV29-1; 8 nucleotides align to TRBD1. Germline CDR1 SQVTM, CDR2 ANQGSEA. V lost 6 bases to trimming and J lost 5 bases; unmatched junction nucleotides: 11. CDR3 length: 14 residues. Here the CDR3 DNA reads TGCAGCGTCCACAGACAGGGGACCCAGACTGAAGCTTTCTTT. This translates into CSVHRQGTQTEAFF.

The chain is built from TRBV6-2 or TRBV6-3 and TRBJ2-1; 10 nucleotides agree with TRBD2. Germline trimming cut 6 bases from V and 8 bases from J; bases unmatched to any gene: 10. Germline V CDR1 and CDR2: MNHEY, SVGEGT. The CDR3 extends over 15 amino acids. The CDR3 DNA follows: TGTGCCAGCAGCGTACTAGCGGGGAGGACAGATGAGCAGTTCTTC. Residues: CASSVLAGRTDEQFF.

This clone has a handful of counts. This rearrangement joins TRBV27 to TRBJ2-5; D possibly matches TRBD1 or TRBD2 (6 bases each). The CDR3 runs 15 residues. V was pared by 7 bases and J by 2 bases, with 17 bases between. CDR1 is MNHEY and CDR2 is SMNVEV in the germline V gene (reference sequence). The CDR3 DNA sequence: TGTGCCAGCATGACTTTTAGGGGGACTCAAGAGACCCAGTACTTC. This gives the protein CASMTFRGTQETQYF.